This T cell receptor beta chain came from a study of T cells after posttransplantation cyclophosphamide. Overall study findings and caveats: TRB overlap between skin or GI tissue T cells and blood was limited.

Sequencing was performed with immunoSEQ multiplex PCR; in TCRdb, only in-frame clones are kept and a portion is missing. Of 31,000 or so clones listed, 90% to 95% are singletons. On this clone: Its specificity is not known.

Cells defined as naive were viable CD3+CD4+ or CD3+CD8+ and CCR7+CD45RA+CD45RO-CD95-CD27+CD28+. Sequenced material: naive CD4+ T cells sorted from blood. This TCR was sampled from a man aged 30 to 45 in good health and a related stem cell transplant donor.

The DNA for the CDR3 is TGTGCCAGCAGCTTAGATCCGGCGGGGGTCTGGGAAAAACTGTTTTTT. Translating it yields CASSLDPAGVWEKLFF. This sequence joins TRBV11-2 and TRBJ1-4; maybe TRBD1 (5 bases). Germline CDR1 and CDR2: SGHAT and FQNNGV. V was shortened by 0 bases and J by 8 bases, with 16 bases between the two germline ends. This CDR3 is 16 amino acids long. Complete variable domain (other parts from reference TRBV11-2 and TRBJ1-4): EAGVAQSPRYKIIEKRQSVAFWCNPISGHATLYWYQQILGQGPKLLIQFQNNGVVDDSQLPKDRFSAERLKGVDSTLKIQPAKLEDSAVYLCASSLDPAGVWEKLFFGSGTQLSVL.